The source of this TCR beta chain is a study of blood T cell repertoires in COVID-19. Germline assignment: CDR1 SGHTA and CDR2 FQGTGA. With 5 bases clipped from V and 8 bases from J, the junction kept 5 bases outside the gene matches. This CDR3 contains 13 residues. Measured with immunoSEQ multiplex PCR; TCRdb has only the in-frame clones, and not every one. In the table there are roughly 140,000 clones, approximately 80% of which are singletons. The sequenced material came from peripheral blood. This receptor was identified in a human donor in a cohort sampled during active COVID-19. The rearrangement joins TRBV7-3 to TRBJ1-4; 7 nucleotides match TRBD1. This CDR3 reads CASSRQGGEKLFF. As DNA, the CDR3 is TGTGCCAGCAGCCGACAGGGTGGCGAAAAACTGTTTTTT.